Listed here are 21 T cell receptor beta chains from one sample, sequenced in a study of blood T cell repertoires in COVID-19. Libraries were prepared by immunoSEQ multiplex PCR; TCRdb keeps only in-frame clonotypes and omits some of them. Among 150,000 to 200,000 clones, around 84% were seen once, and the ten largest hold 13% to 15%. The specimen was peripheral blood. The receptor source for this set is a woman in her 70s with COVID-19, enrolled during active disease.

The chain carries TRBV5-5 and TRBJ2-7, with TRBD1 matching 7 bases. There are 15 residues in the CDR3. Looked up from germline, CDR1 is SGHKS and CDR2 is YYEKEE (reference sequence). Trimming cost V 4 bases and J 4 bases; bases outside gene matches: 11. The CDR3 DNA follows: TGTGCCAGCAGCAAAACAACAGGGGAACCATACGAGCAGTACTTC. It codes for CASSKTTGEPYEQYF. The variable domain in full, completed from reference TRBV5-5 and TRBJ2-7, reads DAGVTQSPTHLIKTRGQQVTLRCSPISGHKSVSWYQQVLGQGPQFIFQYYEKEERGRGNFPDRFSARQFPNYSSELNVNALLLGDSALYLCASSKTTGEPYEQYFGPGTRLTVT.

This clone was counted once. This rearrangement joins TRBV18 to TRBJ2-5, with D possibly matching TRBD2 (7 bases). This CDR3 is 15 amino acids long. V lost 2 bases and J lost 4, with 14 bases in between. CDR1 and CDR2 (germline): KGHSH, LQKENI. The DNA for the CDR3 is TGTGCCAGCTCACCAGAACAGGGAGGGACAGAGACCCAGTACTTC. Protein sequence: CASSPEQGGTETQYF.

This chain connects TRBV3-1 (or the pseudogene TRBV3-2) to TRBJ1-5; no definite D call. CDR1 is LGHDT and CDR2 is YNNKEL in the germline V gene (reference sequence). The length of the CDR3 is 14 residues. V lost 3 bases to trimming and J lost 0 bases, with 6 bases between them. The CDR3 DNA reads TGTGCCAGCAGCCACGTCGGTAGCAATCAGCCCCAGCATTTT. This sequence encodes CASSHVGSNQPQHF.

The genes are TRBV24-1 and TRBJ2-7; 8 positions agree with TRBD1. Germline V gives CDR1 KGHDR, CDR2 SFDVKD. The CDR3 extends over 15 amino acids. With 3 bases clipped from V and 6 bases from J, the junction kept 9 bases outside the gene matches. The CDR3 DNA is TGTGCCACCAGTGATGGACAGGGTTCATCCGTCGAGCAGTACTTC. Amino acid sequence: CATSDGQGSSVEQYF.

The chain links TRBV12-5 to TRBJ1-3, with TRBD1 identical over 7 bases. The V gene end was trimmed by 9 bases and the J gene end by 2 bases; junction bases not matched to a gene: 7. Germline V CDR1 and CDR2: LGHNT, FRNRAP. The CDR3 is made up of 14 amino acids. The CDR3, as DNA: TGTGCTAGCTGCCTGACAGGGACTGGAAACACCATATATTTT. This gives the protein CASCLTGTGNTIYF.

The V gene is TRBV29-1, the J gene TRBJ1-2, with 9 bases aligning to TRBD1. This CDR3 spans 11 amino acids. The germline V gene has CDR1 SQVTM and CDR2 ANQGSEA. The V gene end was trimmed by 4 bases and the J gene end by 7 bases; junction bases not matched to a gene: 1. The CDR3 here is CSVGDRAGYTF. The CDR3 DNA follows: TGCAGCGTTGGGGACAGGGCTGGCTACACCTTC.

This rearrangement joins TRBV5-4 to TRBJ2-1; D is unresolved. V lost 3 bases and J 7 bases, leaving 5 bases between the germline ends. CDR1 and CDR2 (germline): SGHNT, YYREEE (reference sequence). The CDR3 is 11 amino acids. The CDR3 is CASSWANEQFF. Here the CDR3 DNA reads TGTGCCAGCAGCTGGGCGAATGAGCAGTTCTTC.

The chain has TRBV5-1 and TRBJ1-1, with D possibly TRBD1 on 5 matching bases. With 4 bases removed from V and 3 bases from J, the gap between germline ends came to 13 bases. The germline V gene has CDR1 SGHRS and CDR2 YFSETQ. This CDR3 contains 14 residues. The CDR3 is CASSHRTSDTEAFF. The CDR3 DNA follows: TGCGCCAGCAGCCACCGGACAAGCGACACTGAAGCTTTCTTT.

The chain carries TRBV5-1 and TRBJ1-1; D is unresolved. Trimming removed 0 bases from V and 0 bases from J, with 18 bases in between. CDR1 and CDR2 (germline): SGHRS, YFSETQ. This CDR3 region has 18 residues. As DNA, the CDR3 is TGCGCCAGCAGCTTGGGATTGAGCGGAACGACGATGAACACTGAAGCTTTCTTT. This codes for CASSLGLSGTTMNTEAFF.

CDR3 sequence reads: CAWSFQFSGNTIYF. CDR3 nucleotides: TGTGCCTGGAGTTTCCAGTTCTCTGGAAACACCATATATTTT. The chain combines TRBV30 with TRBJ1-3; D not certain. V was pared by 2 bases and J by 0 bases, with 8 bases between. The CDR3 spans 14 residues. CDR1 is GTSNPN and CDR2 is SVGIG in the germline V gene (reference sequence).

CDR3 in DNA: TGCGCCAGCAGCCAAGATGCCGGGAGGTCCGATACGCAGTATTTT. Protein product: CASSQDAGRSDTQYF. The chain couples TRBV4-1 to TRBJ2-3; TRBD2 aligns across 7 bases. The CDR3 contains 15 residues. Germline lookup yields CDR1 MGHRA and CDR2 YSYEKL. The V segment lost 0 bases and the J segment 6 bases; nucleotides outside the gene matches: 6.

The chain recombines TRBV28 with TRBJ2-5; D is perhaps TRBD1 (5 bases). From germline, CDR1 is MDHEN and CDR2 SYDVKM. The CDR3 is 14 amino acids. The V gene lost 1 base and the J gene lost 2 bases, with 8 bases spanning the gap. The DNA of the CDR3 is TGTGCCAGCAGTTTATTAGCAGGGCAAGAGACCCAGTACTTC. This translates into CASSLLAGQETQYF.

The CDR3 sequence is CASSYGPLSPLHF. The CDR3 DNA follows: TGTGCCAGCAGTTATGGCCCTCTGTCACCCCTCCACTTT. The V gene is TRBV6-2 or TRBV6-3, the J gene TRBJ1-6; D gene ambiguous. The V end lost 3 bases, the J end lost 10 bases, and 10 bases lay between the germline ends. This CDR3 contains 13 residues. The germline CDR1 and CDR2 sequences are MNHEY and SVGEGT.

The CDR3 DNA is TGTGCCAGCAGCACCACGGGGGTCCACGAGCAGTACGTC. Encoded protein: CASSTTGVHEQYV. The chain combines TRBV6-5 with TRBJ2-7, with a weak D call TRBD2 (6 bases). V was trimmed by 6 bases and J by 5 bases, leaving 14 bases between them. Per germline, CDR1 MNHEY and CDR2 SVGAGI. This CDR3 comprises 13 residues.

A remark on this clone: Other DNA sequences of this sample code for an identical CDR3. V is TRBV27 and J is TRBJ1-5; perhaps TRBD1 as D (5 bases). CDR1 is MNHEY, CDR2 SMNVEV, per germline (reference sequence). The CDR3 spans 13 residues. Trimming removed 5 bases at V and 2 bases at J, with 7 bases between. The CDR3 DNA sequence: TGTGCCAGCAGTACACAGGGCAATCAGCCCCAGCATTTT. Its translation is CASSTQGNQPQHF.

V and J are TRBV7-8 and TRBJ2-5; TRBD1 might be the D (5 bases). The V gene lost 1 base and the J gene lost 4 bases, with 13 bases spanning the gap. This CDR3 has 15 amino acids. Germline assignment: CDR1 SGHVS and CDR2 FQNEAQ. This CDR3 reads CASSLGQGWVETQYF. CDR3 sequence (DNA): TGTGCCAGCAGCTTAGGCCAGGGTTGGGTAGAGACCCAGTACTTC.

CDR3 in amino acids: CASSIGGSLNTEAFF. The CDR3 DNA is TGTGCCAGTAGTATAGGGGGCAGCCTGAACACTGAAGCTTTCTTT. The chain links TRBV19 to TRBJ1-1, with D tentatively TRBD1 (5 bases). CDR3 length: 15 residues. Trimming pared 1 base from V and 0 bases from J, leaving 9 bases between. Looked up from germline, CDR1 is LNHDA and CDR2 is SQIVND (reference sequence).

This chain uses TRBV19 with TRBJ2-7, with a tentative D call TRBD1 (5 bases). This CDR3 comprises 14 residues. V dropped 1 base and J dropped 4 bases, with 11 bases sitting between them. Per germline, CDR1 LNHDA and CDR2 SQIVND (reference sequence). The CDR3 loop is CASSIVVGAYEQYF. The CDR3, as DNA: TGTGCCAGTAGTATAGTCGTAGGGGCATACGAGCAGTACTTC.

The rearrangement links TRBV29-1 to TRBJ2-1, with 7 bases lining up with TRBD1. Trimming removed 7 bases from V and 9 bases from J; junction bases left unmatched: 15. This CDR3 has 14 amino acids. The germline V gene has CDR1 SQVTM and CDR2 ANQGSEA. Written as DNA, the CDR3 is TGCAGCGCCAGGGGGAGAAAGGGGCAGGGTGAGCAGTTCTTC. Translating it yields CSARGRKGQGEQFF.

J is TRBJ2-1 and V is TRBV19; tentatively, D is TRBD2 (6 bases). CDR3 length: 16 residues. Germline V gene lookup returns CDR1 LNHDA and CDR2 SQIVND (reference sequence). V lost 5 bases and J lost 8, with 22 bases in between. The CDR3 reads CASSPGLTQGLHEQFF. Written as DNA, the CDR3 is TGTGCCAGTAGTCCCGGACTAACTCAAGGCTTGCATGAGCAGTTCTTC.

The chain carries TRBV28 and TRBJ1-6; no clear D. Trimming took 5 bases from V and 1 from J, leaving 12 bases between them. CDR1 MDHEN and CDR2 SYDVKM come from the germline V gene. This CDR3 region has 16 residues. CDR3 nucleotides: TGTGCCAGCAGTAGCTTTTCGGGGTCCTATAATTCACCCCTCCACTTT. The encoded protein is CASSSFSGSYNSPLHF. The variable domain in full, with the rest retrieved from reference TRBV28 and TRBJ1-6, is DVKVTQSSRYLVKRTGEKVFLECVQDMDHENMFWYRQDPGLGLRLIYFSYDVKMKEKGDIPEGYSVSREKKERFSLILESASTNQTSMYLCASSSFSGSYNSPLHFGNGTRLTVT.